This T cell receptor (beta chain) was found in a study of cytomegalovirus exposure and HLA in healthy donors. Study-wide results and limits: Trimming of TCR beta V- and J-genes showed a link, identified in a later analysis, to a missense DCLRE1C variant. It was reportedly the case that the classifier diagnosed cytomegalovirus status with high specificity and sensitivity. The Asian-associated ancestry cluster reportedly had fewer N-insertions than the roughly 670-donor mean in a later analysis. Earlier analysis found most TCR beta V segments productive about 90% or about 30% of the time.

As concerns this clone: Its antigen is still unknown. A read error may account for a junction end that differs from germline.

The CDR3 runs to 11 residues. The V gene's germline CDR1 is GTSNPN and CDR2 SVGIG (reference sequence). 13 Jbeta primers and 60 Vbeta primers were used for the PCR. Generated by immunoSEQ multiplex PCR, the TCRdb table keeps only in-frame clones and is missing some. The record lists over 65,000 clones, of which the ten most abundant hold 0.95% to 1.3%. The chain combines TRBV30 with TRBJ2-7; D not resolved. The clonotype originates from a woman aged 25 to 39 in good health and CMV-seronegative. The specimen sequenced was PBMCs. The CDR3 DNA is TGTGCCTGGAGTCTGAACTACGAGCAGTCCTTC. Protein product: CAWSLNYEQSF.